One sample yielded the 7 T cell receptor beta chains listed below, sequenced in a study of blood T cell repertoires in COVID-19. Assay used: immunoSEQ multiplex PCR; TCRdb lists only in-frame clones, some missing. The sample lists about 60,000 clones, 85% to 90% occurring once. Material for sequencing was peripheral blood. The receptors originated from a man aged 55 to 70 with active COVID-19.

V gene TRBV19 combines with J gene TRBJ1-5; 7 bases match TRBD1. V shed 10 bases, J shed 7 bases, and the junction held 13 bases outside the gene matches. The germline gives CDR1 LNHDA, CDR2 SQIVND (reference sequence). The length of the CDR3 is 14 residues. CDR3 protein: CATQNQGGAQPQHF. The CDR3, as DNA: TGTGCCACGCAGAATCAGGGGGGAGCGCAGCCCCAGCATTTT.

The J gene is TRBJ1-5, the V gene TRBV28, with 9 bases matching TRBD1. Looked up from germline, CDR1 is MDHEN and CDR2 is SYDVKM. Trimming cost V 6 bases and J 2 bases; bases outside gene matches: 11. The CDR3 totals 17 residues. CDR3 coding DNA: TGTGCCAGCAGAATCGGACAGGGGCAAGAGCGCAATCAGCCCCAGCATTTT. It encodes CASRIGQGQERNQPQHF.

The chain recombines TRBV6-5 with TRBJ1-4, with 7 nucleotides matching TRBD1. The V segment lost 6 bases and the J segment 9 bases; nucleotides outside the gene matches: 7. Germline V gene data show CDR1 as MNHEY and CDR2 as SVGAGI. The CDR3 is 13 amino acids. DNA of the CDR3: TGTGCCAGCAGGCGACAGGGCAGTCAAAAACTGTTTTTT. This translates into CASRRQGSQKLFF.

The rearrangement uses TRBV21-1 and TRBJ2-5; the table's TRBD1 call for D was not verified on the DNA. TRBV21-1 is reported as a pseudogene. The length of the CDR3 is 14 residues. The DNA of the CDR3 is TGTGCCAGCAGCGGAAACGACAGTCAAGAGACCCAGTACTTC. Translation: CASSGNDSQETQYF.

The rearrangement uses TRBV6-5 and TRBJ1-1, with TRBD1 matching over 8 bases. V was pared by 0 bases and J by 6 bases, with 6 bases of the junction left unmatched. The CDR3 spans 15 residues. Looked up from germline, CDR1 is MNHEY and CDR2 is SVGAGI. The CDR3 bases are TGTGCCAGCAGTTACTCCGGGCAGGGGGCGTCTGAAGCTTTCTTT. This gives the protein CASSYSGQGASEAFF.

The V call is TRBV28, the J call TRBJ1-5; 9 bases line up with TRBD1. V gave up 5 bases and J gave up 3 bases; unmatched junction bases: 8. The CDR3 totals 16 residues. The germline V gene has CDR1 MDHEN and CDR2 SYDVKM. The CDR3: CASSMLTGGHNQPQHF. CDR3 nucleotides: TGTGCCAGCAGTATGTTGACAGGGGGACACAATCAGCCCCAGCATTTT.

CDR3 protein: CASSFGPSTKQYF. The CDR3 DNA reads TGTGCCAGCAGTTTTGGCCCTTCCACGAAGCAGTACTTC. This chain uses TRBV12-3 or TRBV12-4 with TRBJ2-7; D remains ambiguous. V lost 3 bases and J lost 8, with 14 bases in between. The CDR3 runs 13 residues.